Listed below are T cell receptor beta chains from one sample, sequenced in a study of OX40 agonist ivuxolimab in advanced cancers. TCRdb keeps only in-frame clones here, not all; method: immunoSEQ multiplex PCR. The repertoire includes 13,000 to 15,000 clones, more than 80% of them detected once, and roughly a quarter sits in the top ten. Sequencing used CD4+ or CD8+ T cells sorted from blood, obtained in a trial of the OX40 agonist ivuxolimab. Receptor source: an adult with an advanced solid tumor such as melanoma, head and neck, liver or kidney cancer. Both conserved end residues are part of each CDR3. A D gene is named only where the DNA matches it firmly. Clone size is shown for a subset of rows, as once, few, many or a class of expanded clone.

D gene	V gene	J gene	clone size	CDR3 protein	CDR3 DNA
TRBD2	TRBV4-1	TRBJ2-1	.	CASSQAGTSLGNEQFF	TGCGCCAGCAGCCAAGCGGGGACTAGCCTCGGCAATGAGCAGTTCTTC
.	TRBV27	TRBJ1-4	.	CASSLGTSGEKLFF	TGTGCCAGCAGTTTAGGGACTTCGGGTGAAAAACTGTTTTTT
TRBD1	TRBV15	TRBJ1-2	.	CATSHVTDRGYGYTF	TGTGCCACCAGTCATGTTACGGACAGGGGTTATGGCTACACCTTC
TRBD1	TRBV2	TRBJ1-2	.	CASLQGASVSYGYTF	TGTGCCAGTTTACAGGGGGCGTCTGTAAGCTATGGCTACACCTTC
TRBD1	TRBV30	TRBJ2-5	.	CAWSTTGGETQYF	TGTGCCTGGAGTACGACAGGGGGAGAGACCCAGTACTTC
.	TRBV5-1	TRBJ1-3	.	CASSPYRASGNTIYF	TGCGCCAGCAGCCCATACAGGGCCTCTGGAAACACCATATATTTT
.	TRBV4-1	TRBJ2-7	.	CASSQETEYEQYF	TGCGCCAGCAGCCAAGAGACGGAATACGAGCAGTACTTC
TRBD1	TRBV2	TRBJ2-1	.	CASSSGTGASDEQFF	TGTGCCAGCAGCTCCGGGACAGGGGCTTCAGATGAGCAGTTCTTC
.	TRBV21-1	TRBJ2-2	.	CASIAGANTGELFF	TGTGCCAGCATAGCGGGGGCGAACACCGGGGAGCTGTTTTTT
.	TRBV6-5	TRBJ2-2	.	CASSYTNTGELFF	TGTGCCAGCAGTTACACGAACACCGGGGAGCTGTTTTTT
.	TRBV28	TRBJ1-1	.	CASSFPGQGSTEAFF	TGTGCCAGCAGTTTTCCGGGTCAGGGGAGTACTGAAGCTTTCTTT
TRBD1	TRBV19	TRBJ2-7	once	CASRMGQGAYEQYF	TGTGCCAGTAGGATGGGACAGGGGGCCTACGAGCAGTACTTC
.	TRBV9	TRBJ2-1	.	CASSVEGVYNEQFF	TGTGCCAGCAGCGTAGAGGGAGTGTACAATGAGCAGTTCTTC
.	TRBV13	TRBJ2-3	.	CASSLGTDTQYF	TGTGCCAGCAGCTTAGGTACAGATACGCAGTATTTT
TRBD1	TRBV7-8	TRBJ1-1	once	CASSMNLPGQGPNTEAFF	TGTGCCAGCAGCATGAACCTCCCGGGACAGGGGCCGAACACTGAAGCTTTCTTT
.	TRBV28	TRBJ2-1	.	CASSFSMFGQFF	TGTGCCAGCAGTTTTAGTATGTTCGGGCAGTTCTTC
.	TRBV6-1	TRBJ2-7	.	CASLGYEQYF	TGTGCCAGCCTTGGGTACGAGCAGTACTTC
.	TRBV9	TRBJ2-6	.	CASSGTEVSGANVLTF	TGTGCCAGCAGCGGAACAGAGGTATCTGGGGCCAACGTCCTGACTTTC
.	TRBV15	TRBJ1-3	.	CATSSRRPSGNTIYF	TGTGCCACCAGCAGTAGACGCCCCTCTGGAAACACCATATATTTT
TRBD1	TRBV7-8	TRBJ2-7	.	CASSPGTGFIEQYF	TGTGCCAGCAGCCCTGGGACAGGGTTCATCGAGCAGTACTTC
.	TRBV6-1	TRBJ1-5	.	CASSATPSPLRSNQPQHF	TGTGCCAGCAGTGCCACACCTTCTCCGCTGAGAAGCAATCAGCCCCAGCATTTT
.	TRBV9	TRBJ1-2	.	CASSRMGGPVYGYTF	TGTGCCAGCAGCAGAATGGGGGGACCGGTCTATGGCTACACCTTC
.	TRBV7-9	TRBJ1-1	.	CASGTEYPEAFF	TGTGCCAGCGGTACGGAATATCCTGAAGCTTTCTTT
TRBD2	TRBV11-2	TRBJ2-3	once	CASSSGRASGLPTDTQYF	TGTGCCAGCAGCTCGGGCCGGGCTAGCGGACTTCCCACAGATACGCAGTATTTT
.	TRBV21-1	TRBJ2-7	.	CASSKARPPPYFYEQYF	TGTGCCAGCAGCAAAGCTCGGCCCCCCCCATATTTCTACGAGCAGTACTTC
.	TRBV28	TRBJ2-7	.	CASSLRGVQLEQYF	TGTGCCAGCAGTTTGAGGGGGGTCCAGCTCGAGCAGTACTTC
.	TRBV6-6	TRBJ2-7	.	CASSPDSLEQYF	TGTGCCAGCAGCCCCGACTCTCTCGAGCAGTACTTC
.	TRBV11-2	TRBJ2-7	.	CASSLEGGEQYF	TGTGCCAGCAGCTTAGAGGGTGGCGAGCAGTACTTC
TRBD2	TRBV9	TRBJ2-5	.	CASSVGLAGEIETQYF	TGTGCCAGCAGCGTAGGACTAGCGGGAGAGATAGAGACCCAGTACTTC
TRBD2	TRBV28	TRBJ2-3	.	CASSTPRLAGFSTDTQYF	TGTGCCAGCAGTACCCCTCGACTAGCGGGGTTCAGCACAGATACGCAGTATTTT
TRBD2	TRBV6-4	TRBJ2-1	.	CASSDFTSGGEQFF	TGTGCCAGCAGTGATTTTACTAGCGGCGGTGAGCAGTTCTTC